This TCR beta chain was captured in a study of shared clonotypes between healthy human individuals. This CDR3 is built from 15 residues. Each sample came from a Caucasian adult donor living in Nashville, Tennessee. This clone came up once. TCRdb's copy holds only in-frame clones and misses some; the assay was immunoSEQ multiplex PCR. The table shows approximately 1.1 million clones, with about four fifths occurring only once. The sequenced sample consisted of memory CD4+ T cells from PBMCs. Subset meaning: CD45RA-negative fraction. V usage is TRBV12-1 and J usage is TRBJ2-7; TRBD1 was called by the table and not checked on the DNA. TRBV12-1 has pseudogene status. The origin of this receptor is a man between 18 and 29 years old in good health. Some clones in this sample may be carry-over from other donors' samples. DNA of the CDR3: TGTGCCAGCAGCTTACTGGACAGAAAGAACTACGAGCAGTACTTC. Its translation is CASSLLDRKNYEQYF.